The entry that follows covers one T cell receptor (beta chain) sequence. The sample comes from a study of blood T cells in healthy people across ages. In the study overall: About one barcoded beta molecule was captured per two T cells (by template switching).

Trimming took off 10 bases at V and 6 bases at J, with 21 bases between the two ends. CDR3 length: 14 amino acids. Germline loops: CDR1 MDHEN, CDR2 SYDVKM. The authors ran a second PCR of about 6 to 12 cycles using a sample-barcoded 5' primer and a J-beta primer mix. TCRdb reanalysed the 5' RACE reads using MiXCR and keeps one entry per CDR3 protein. The sample lists some 1.4 million distinct CDR3 sequences; about 40% were seen once. Aged about 6 to 90, donors were systemically healthy Caucasians from Russia. The material sequenced was blood. The chain joins TRBV28 to TRBJ1-1; D is unclear. This sequence was found in a woman under 30 in good health. The DNA of the CDR3 is TGTGCCACCTCACCTCGGGCTACGGGATCTGAAGCTTTCTTT. Translation gives CATSPRATGSEAFF.